The present TCR beta chain was sequenced within a study of post-analysis software for immune sequencing data. The germline V gene has CDR1 LNHNV and CDR2 YYDKDF (reference sequence). V was shortened by 9 bases and J by 1 base, with 15 bases between the two germline ends. The CDR3 spans 14 residues. As to this clonotype: The antigen remains unidentified.

Unique molecular identifiers tagged the TCR beta cDNA libraries. A population of about 0.95 to 10 million T cells gave rise to roughly 490,000 cDNA molecules. TCRdb itself ran the PCR reads through MiXCR, one entry per CDR3 protein. The data contain more than 500,000 distinct CDR3 sequences, 30% to 40% of them singletons. Study results and limitations: Controls showed lower frequencies than patients for roughly 5 TRBV segments, and TRBV5-6, TRBV5-1 and TRBV20-1 were among these.

This TCR was sampled from a girl aged 2-17 years with multiple sclerosis. The chain joins TRBV15 to TRBJ2-5; maybe TRBD1 (5 bases). The sequenced sample was blood. The CDR3, as DNA: TGTGCCACAAGGGGCCAGAACCTCCAAGAGACCCAGTACTTC. Translation gives CATRGQNLQETQYF.